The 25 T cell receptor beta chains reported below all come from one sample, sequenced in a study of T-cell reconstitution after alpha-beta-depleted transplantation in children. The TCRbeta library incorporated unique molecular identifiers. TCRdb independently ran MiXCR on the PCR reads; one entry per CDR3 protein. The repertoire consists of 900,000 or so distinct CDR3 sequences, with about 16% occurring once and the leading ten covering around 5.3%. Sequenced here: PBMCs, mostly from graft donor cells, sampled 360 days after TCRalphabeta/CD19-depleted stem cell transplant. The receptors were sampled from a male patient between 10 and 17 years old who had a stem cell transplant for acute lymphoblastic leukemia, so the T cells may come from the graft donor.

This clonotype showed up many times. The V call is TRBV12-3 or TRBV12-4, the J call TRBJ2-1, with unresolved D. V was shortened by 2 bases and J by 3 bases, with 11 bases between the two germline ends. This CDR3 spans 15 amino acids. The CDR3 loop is CASSLKQNYYNEQFF. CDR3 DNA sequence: TGTGCCAGCAGTTTAAAGCAGAACTACTACAATGAGCAGTTCTTC.

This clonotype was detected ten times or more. The CDR3 DNA reads TGCAGTGCTTACCAGCCGGGGGGAGGAAAGACTGAAGCTTTCTTT. It specifies CSAYQPGGGKTEAFF. V is TRBV20-1 and J is TRBJ1-1, with D tentatively TRBD1 (5 bases). The V end was cut by 5 bases, the J end by 5 bases, with 21 bases between. CDR1 is DFQATT, CDR2 SNEGSKA, per germline (reference sequence). The CDR3 is 15 amino acids.

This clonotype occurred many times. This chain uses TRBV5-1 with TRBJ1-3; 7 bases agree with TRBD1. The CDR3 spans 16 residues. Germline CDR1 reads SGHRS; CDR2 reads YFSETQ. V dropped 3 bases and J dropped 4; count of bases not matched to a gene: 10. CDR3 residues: CASSWDRGFGGNTIYF. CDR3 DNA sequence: TGCGCCAGCAGCTGGGACAGAGGATTTGGAGGAAACACCATATATTTT. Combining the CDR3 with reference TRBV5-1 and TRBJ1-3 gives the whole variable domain KAGVTQTPRYLIKTRGQQVTLSCSPISGHRSVSWYQQTPGQGLQFLFEYFSETQRNKGNFPGRFSGRQFSNSRSEMNVSTLELGDSALYLCASSWDRGFGGNTIYFGEGSWLTVV.

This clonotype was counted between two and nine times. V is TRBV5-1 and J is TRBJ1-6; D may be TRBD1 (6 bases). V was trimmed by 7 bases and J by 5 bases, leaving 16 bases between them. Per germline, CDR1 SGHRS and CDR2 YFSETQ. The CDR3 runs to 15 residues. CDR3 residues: CASSQTGTNNSPLHF. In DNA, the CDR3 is TGCGCCAGCTCCCAGACCGGGACAAATAATTCACCCCTCCACTTT.

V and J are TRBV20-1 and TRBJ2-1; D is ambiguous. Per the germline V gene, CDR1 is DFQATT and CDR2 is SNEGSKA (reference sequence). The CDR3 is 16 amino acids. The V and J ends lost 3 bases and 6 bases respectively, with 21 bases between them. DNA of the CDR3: TGCAGTGCTAGCGGTTGGATCCTCGCTTCGGGCAATGAGCAGTTCTTC. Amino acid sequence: CSASGWILASGNEQFF.

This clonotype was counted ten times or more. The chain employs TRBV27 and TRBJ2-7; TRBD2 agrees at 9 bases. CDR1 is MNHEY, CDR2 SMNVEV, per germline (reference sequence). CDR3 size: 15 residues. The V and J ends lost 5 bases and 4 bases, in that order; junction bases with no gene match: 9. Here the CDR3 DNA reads TGTGCCAGCAGTCTTCCGGGACTAGCCGGATACGAGCAGTACTTC. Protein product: CASSLPGLAGYEQYF.

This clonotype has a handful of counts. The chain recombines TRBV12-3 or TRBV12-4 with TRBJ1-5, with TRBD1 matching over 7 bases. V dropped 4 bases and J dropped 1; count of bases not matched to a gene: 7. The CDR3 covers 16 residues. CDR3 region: CASSSQGTQSNQPQHF. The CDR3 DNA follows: TGTGCCAGCAGTTCACAGGGGACCCAAAGCAATCAGCCCCAGCATTTT.

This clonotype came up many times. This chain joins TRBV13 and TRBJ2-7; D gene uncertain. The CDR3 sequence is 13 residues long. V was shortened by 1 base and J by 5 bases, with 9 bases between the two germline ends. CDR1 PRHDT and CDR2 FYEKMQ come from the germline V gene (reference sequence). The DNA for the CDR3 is TGTGCCAGCAGCTTAGCCAACACCCACGAGCAGTACTTC. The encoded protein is CASSLANTHEQYF.

CDR3 amino acids: CASSPRGSYYNEQFF. CDR3 nucleotide sequence: TGTGCCAGCAGCCCCAGGGGATCATACTACAATGAGCAGTTCTTC. The chain carries TRBV11-3 and TRBJ2-1; D may be TRBD1 (6 bases). Trimming left V 5 bases short and J 3 bases short, with 14 bases between. Per the germline V gene, CDR1 is SGHNT and CDR2 is YENEEA. The CDR3 has 15 residues.

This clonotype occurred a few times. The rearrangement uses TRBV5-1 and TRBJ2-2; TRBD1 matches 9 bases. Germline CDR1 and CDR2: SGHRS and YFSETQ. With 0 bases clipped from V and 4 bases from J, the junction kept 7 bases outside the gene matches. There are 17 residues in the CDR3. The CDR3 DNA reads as TGCGCCAGCAGCTTGGAAGGCTGGACAGGGGCCACCGGGGAGCTGTTTTTT. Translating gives CASSLEGWTGATGELFF.

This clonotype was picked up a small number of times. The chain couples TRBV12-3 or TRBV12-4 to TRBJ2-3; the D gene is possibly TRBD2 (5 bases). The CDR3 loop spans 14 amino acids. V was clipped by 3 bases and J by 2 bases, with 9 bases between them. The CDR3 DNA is TGTGCCAGCAGTTTCCGGAGGACCACAGATACGCAGTATTTT. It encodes CASSFRRTTDTQYF.

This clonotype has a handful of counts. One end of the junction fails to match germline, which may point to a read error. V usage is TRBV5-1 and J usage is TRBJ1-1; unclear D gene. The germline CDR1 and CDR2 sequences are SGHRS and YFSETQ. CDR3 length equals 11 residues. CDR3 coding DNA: TGCGCCAGCAGGGGGAACACTTTGTGCTGCTTT. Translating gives CASRGNTLCCF.

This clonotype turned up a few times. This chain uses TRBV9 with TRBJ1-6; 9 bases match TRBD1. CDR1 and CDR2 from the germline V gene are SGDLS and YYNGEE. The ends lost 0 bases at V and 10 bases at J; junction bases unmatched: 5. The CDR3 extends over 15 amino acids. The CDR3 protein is CASSVGETGGSPLHF. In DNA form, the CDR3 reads TGTGCCAGCAGCGTAGGCGAGACAGGGGGATCACCCCTCCACTTT.

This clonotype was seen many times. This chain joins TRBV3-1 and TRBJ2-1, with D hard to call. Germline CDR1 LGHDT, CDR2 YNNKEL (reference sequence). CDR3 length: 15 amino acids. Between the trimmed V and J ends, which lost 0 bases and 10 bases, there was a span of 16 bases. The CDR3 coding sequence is TGTGCCAGCAGCCAAGATTTTTTGGCGCCTCTAGAGCAGTTCTTC. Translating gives CASSQDFLAPLEQFF.

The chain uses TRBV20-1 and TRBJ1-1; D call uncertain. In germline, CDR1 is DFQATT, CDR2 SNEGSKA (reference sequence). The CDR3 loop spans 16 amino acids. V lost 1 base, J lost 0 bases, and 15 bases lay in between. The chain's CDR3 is CSARAATVSMNTEAFF. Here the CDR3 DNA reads TGCAGTGCTAGAGCAGCCACAGTAAGCATGAACACTGAAGCTTTCTTT.

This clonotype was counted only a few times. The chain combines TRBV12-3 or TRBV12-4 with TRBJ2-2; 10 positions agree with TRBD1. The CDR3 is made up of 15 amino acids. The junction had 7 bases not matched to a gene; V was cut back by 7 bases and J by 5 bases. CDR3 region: CASNPGQGRTGELFF. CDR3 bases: TGTGCCAGCAACCCGGGACAGGGGAGAACCGGGGAGCTGTTTTTT.

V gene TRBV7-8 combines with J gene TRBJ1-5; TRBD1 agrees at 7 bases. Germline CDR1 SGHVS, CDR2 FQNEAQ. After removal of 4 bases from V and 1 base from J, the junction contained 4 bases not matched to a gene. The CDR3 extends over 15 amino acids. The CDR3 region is CASSWDRLSNQPQHF. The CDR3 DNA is TGTGCCAGCAGCTGGGACAGATTGAGCAATCAGCCCCAGCATTTT.

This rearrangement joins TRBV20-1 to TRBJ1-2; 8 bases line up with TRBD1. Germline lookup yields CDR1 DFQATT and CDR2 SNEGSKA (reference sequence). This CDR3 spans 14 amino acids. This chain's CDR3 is CVAGLGDRPYGYTF. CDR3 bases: TGCGTCGCCGGGTTGGGGGACAGGCCCTATGGCTACACCTTC.

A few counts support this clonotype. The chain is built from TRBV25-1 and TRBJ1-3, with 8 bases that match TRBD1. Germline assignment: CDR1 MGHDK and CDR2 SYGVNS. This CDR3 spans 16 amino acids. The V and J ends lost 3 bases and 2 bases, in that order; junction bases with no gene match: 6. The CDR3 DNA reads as TGTGCCAGCAGTGATTCCAGGGGGCCCCCTGGAAACACCATATATTTT. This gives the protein CASSDSRGPPGNTIYF. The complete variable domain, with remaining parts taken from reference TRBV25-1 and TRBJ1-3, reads EADIYQTPRYLVIGTGKKITLECSQTMGHDKMYWYQQDPGMELHLIHYSYGVNSTEKGDLSSESTVSRIRTEHFPLTLESARPSHTSQYLCASSDSRGPPGNTIYFGEGSWLTVV.

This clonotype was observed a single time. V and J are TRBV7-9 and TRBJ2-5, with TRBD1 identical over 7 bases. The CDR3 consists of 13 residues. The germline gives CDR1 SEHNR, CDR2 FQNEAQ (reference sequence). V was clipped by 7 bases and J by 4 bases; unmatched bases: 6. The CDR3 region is CASNKQGLETQYF. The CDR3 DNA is TGTGCCAGCAACAAACAGGGGCTAGAGACCCAGTACTTC.

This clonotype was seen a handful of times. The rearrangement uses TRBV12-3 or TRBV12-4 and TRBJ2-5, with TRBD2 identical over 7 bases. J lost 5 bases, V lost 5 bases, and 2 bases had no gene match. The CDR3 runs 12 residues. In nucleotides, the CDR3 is TGTGCCAGCAGTGGGGAGGGGGAGACCCAGTACTTC. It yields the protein CASSGEGETQYF.

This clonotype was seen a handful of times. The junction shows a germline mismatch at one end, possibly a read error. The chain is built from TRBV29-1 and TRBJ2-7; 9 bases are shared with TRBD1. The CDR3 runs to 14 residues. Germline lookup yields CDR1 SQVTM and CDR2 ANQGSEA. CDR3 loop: CSVYGQGISHEQHF. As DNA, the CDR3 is TGCAGCGTTTATGGACAGGGGATATCCCACGAGCAGCACTTC.

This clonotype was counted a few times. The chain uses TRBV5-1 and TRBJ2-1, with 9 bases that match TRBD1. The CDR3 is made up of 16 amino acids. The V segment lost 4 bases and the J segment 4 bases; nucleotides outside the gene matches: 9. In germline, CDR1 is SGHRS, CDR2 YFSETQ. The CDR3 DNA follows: TGCGCCAGCAGCCCACATGCCGGGACAGGGTACAATGAGCAGTTCTTC. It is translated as CASSPHAGTGYNEQFF.

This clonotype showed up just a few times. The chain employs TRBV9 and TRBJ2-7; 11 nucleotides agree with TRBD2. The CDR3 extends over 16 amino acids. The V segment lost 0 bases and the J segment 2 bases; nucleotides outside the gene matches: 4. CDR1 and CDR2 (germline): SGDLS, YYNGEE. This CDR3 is CASSVGGSGRAYEQYF. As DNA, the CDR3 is TGTGCCAGCAGCGTAGGAGGTAGCGGGAGGGCCTACGAGCAGTACTTC. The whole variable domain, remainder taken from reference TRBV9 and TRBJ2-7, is DSGVTQTPKHLITATGQRVTLRCSPRSGDLSVYWYQQSLDQGLQFLIQYYNGEERAKGNILERFSAQQFPDLHSELNLSSLELGDSALYFCASSVGGSGRAYEQYFGPGTRLTVT.

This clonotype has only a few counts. The CDR3 sequence is CSARERRQLNQPQHF. In DNA form, the CDR3 reads TGCAGTGCTAGAGAGAGGAGACAGCTTAATCAGCCCCAGCATTTT. The chain recombines TRBV20-1 with TRBJ1-5, with a weak D call TRBD1 (5 bases). Germline assignment: CDR1 DFQATT and CDR2 SNEGSKA (reference sequence). Trimming pared 0 bases from V and 4 bases from J, leaving 13 bases between. The CDR3 extends over 15 amino acids.